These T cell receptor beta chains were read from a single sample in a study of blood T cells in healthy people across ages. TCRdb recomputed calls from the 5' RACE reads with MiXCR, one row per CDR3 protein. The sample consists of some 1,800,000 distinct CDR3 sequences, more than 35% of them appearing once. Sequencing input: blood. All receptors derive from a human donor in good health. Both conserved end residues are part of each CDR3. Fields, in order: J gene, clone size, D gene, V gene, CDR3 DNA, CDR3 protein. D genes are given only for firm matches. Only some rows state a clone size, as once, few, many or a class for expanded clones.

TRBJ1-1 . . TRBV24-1 TGTGCCACCAGTGATGAAAGTGGAAGACAGATAAACACTGAAGCTTTCTTT CATSDESGRQINTEAFF
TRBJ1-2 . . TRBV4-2 TGTGCCAGCAGCCAAGATCGCCAAGTCTATGGCTACACCTTC CASSQDRQVYGYTF
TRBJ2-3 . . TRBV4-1 TGCGCCAGCAGCCAACTGAGAGGAGCCTCTAGCACAGATACGCAGTATTTT CASSQLRGASSTDTQYF
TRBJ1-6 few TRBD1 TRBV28 TGTGCCAGCAGTTCCTGGGAACAGGGGGCGAATTCACCCCTCCACTTT CASSSWEQGANSPLHF
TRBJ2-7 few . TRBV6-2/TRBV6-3 TGTGCCAGCAGAAAGGCCTACGAGCAGTACTTC CASRKAYEQYF
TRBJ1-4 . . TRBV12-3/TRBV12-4 TGTGCCAGCAGTTCCCGCGGGGGCTATGAAAAACTGTTTTTT CASSSRGGYEKLFF
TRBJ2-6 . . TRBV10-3 TGTGCCATCAGTGAGTCGTGGAGCTCTGGGGCCAACGTCCTGACTTTC CAISESWSSGANVLTF
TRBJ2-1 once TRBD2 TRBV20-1 TGCAGTGCTCCAGAGAATCACTTAGCGGGGGTTGAGCAGTTCTTC CSAPENHLAGVEQFF
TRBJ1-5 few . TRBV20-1 TGCAGTGTTAGGATGGCCGGGGGGCCCCAGCATTTT CSVRMAGGPQHF
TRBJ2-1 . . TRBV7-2 TGTGCCAGCAGCTTAGTACCCAGGGAGCAGTTCTTC CASSLVPREQFF
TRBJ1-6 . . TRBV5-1 TGTGCCAGCAGGCCCGACAGCTATAATTCACCCCTCCACTTT CASRPDSYNSPLHF
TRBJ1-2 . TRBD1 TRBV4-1 TGCGCCAGCAGCCAAGGGGACAGGGGGTCTCGCTACACCTTC CASSQGDRGSRYTF
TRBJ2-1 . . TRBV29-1 TGCAGCGTTGGAGAGGAGAATGAGCAGTTCTTC CSVGEENEQFF
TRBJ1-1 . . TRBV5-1 TGCGCCAGCAGCAGGGTAGGACCACTGAACACTGAAGCTTTCTTT CASSRVGPLNTEAFF
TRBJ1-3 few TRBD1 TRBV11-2 TGTGCCAGCAGCCCCAGGGGGAGCTCAGGAAACACCATATATTTT CASSPRGSSGNTIYF
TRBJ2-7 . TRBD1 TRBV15 TGTGCCACCAGCAGGTCACCGGGACAGGGAATCCCGTACGAGCAGTACTTC CATSRSPGQGIPYEQYF
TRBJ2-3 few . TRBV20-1 TGCAGTGCTAGTTTGCAGGGTTACACAGATACGCAGTATTTT CSASLQGYTDTQYF
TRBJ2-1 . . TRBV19 TGTGCCAGTAGTATAGGGATGCTTTACAATGAGCAGTTCTTC CASSIGMLYNEQFF
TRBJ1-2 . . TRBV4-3 TGCGCCAACAGCCAAGGGACTCCAGCCCTTAACTATGGCTACACCTTC CANSQGTPALNYGYTF
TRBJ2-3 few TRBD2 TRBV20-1 TGCAGTGCCGAGCGGGGGGCCACAGATACGCAGTATTTT CSAERGATDTQYF
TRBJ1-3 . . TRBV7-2 TGTGCCAGCAGCTTAGAGGGGGGGGCAGGATTCGACACCATATATTTT CASSLEGGAGFDTIYF
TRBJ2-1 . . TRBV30 TGTGCCTGGATACGGAGATCCTCCTACAATGAGCAGTTCTTC CAWIRRSSYNEQFF
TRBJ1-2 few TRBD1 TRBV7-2 TGTGCCAGCAGAAACAGGGGTGCTAACTATGGCTACACCTTC CASRNRGANYGYTF
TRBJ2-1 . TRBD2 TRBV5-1 TGCGCCAGCAGCGTTAGCGGGGGGGCATATGAGCAGTTCTTC CASSVSGGAYEQFF
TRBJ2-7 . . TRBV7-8 TGTGCCAGCAGCTTAGGGGTCCGGAACAGACAGAACGAGCAGTACTTC CASSLGVRNRQNEQYF
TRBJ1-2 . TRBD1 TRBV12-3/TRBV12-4 TGTGCCAGCAGTTTAGGACAGGGCTATGGCTACATCTTC CASSLGQGYGYIF
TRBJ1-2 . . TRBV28 TGTGCCAGCACAGAACTACCTTTAAAAGGGGCTAGGGACTATGGCTACACCTTC CASTELPLKGARDYGYTF
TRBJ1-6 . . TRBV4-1 TGCGCCAGCAGCCCTACACCCTTGGTCGAGGGGGATTCACCCCTCCACTTT CASSPTPLVEGDSPLHF
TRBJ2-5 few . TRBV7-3 TGTGCCAGCAGCCGAACCCAGCTGGAGACCCAGTACTTC CASSRTQLETQYF
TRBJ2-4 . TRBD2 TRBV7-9 TGTGCCAGCAGCCCCCCCGAGTTAGGGGAGGGGAGAAACATTCAGTACTTC CASSPPELGEGRNIQYF
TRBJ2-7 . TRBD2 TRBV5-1 TGCGCCAGCAGAATGCACCTAGCGGACCACTACGAGCAGTACTTC CASRMHLADHYEQYF
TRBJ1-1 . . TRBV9 TGTGCCGGCAGCGCCCACGAGGGAACTGAAGCTTTCTTT CAGSAHEGTEAFF
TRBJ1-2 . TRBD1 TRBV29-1 TGCAGCGTCGACCCGACAGGGGTCTATGGCTACACCTTC CSVDPTGVYGYTF
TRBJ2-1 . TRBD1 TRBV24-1 TGTGCCACCAGTGACCGCGACAGGGGTGGAAGGAATGAGCAGTTCTTC CATSDRDRGGRNEQFF
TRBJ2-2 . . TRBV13 TGTGCCAGCACCCCTGGATCGAACACCGGGGAGCTGTTTTTT CASTPGSNTGELFF
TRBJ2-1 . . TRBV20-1 TGCAGTGCTAGAGAGGAACGTGAGCAGTTCTTC CSAREEREQFF
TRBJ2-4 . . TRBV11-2 TGTGCCAGCAGCTCCTTTTGGTCGGGGGCCTTAAAAAACATTCAGTACTTC CASSSFWSGALKNIQYF
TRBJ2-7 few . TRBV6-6 TGTGCCAGCAGTTTAGCAGACAACGAGCAGTACTTC CASSLADNEQYF
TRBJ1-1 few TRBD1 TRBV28 TGTGCCAGCGTCAGGGGGCCCTTGAACACTGAAGCTTTCTTT CASVRGPLNTEAFF
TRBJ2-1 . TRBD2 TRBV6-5 TGTGCCAGCAGTTACTCGGGACTAAATGAGCAGTTCTTC CASSYSGLNEQFF
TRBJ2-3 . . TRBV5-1 TGCGCCAGCAGCCTACAGGGTCAGACAGATACGCAGTATTTT CASSLQGQTDTQYF
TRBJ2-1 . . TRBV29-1 TGCAGCGTGAAACCCCGACAGGAGTATTTTATTGAGCAGTTCTTC CSVKPRQEYFIEQFF